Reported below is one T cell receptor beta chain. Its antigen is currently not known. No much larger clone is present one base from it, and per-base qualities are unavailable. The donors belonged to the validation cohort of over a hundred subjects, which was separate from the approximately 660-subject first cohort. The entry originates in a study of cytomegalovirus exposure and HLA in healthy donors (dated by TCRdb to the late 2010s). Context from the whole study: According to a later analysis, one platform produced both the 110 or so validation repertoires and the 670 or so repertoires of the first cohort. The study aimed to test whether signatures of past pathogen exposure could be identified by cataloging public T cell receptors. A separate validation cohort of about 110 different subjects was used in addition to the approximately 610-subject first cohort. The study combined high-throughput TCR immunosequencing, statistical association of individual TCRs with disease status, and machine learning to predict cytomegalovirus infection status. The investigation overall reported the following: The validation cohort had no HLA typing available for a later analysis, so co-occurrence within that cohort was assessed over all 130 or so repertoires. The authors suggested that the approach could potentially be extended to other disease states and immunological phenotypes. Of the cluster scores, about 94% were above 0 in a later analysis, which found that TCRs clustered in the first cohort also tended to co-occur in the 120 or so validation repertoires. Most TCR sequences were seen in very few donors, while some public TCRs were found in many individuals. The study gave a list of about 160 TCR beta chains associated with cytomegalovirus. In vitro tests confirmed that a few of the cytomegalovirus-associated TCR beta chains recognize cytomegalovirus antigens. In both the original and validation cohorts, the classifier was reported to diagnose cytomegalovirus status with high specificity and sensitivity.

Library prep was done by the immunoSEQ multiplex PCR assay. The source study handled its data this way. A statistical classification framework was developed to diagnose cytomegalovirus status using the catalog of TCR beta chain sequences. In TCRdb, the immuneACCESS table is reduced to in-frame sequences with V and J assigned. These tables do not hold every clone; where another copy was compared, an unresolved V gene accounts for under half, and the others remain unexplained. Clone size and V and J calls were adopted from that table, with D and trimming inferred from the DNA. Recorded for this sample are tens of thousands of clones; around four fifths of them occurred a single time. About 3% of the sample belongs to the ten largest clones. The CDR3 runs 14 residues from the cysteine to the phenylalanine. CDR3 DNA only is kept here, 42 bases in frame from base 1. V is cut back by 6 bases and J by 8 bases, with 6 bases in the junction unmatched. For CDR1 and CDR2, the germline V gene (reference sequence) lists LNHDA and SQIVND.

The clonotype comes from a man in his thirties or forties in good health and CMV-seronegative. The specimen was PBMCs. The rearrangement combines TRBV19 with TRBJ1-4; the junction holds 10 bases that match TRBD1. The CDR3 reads CASSLGQGSEKLFF. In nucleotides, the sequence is TGTGCCAGTAGCCTGGGACAGGGGAGCGAAAAACTGTTTTTT.